This T cell receptor beta chain was recorded in a study of T cell responses to AZD1222 COVID-19 vaccine. Findings of the study overall: Baseline testing showed seropositivity in only six AZD1222 recipients.

Notes on this clone: Its specificity is not known.

The germline gives CDR1 SGDLS, CDR2 YYNGEE. Trimming left V 5 bases short and J 0 bases short, with 14 bases between. The CDR3 is made up of 16 amino acids. Assay: immunoSEQ multiplex PCR; the TCRdb copy retains only in-frame clones and omits some. Among 150,000 or so clones listed, 70% to 90% were seen once. The sequence was collected from an adult who had recovered from COVID-19. The chain carries TRBV9 and TRBJ1-4; the D gene is possibly TRBD1 (5 bases). Sequenced here: peripheral blood, sampled after recovery from COVID-19. DNA of the CDR3: TGTGCCAGCAGTAGGGACCCGGCAGCAACTAATGAAAAACTGTTTTTT. The encoded protein is CASSRDPAATNEKLFF.